This is a list of T cell receptor beta chains from one sample in a study of OX40 agonist ivuxolimab in advanced cancers. Only in-frame clones appear in the TCRdb table, and some are missing; sequencing was by immunoSEQ multiplex PCR. Found here are roughly 100,000 clones, around 92% of them singletons; the top ten hold around 0.25%. This specimen was CD4+ or CD8+ T cells sorted from blood, taken in a trial of the OX40 agonist ivuxolimab. These receptors were collected from an adult with an advanced solid tumor such as melanoma, head and neck, liver or kidney cancer. Each CDR3 is given with its conserved first and last residue. Each record gives: D gene, clone size, J gene, V gene, CDR3 DNA, CDR3 protein. D genes are given only for firm matches. The listing skips clone size in some rows; elsewhere it reads once, few, many or a size class.

>.|.|TRBJ1-1|TRBV27
TGTGCCAGCAGTCGACACGGGAACACTGAAGCTTTCTTT
CASSRHGNTEAFF
>.|.|TRBJ2-5|TRBV7-9
TGTGCCAGCAGGGGGGATCTTGAGACCCAGTACTTC
CASRGDLETQYF
>TRBD1|.|TRBJ1-5|TRBV10-1
TGCGCCAGCAGTCGGGACAGGGGGCTTTGGAGCAATCAGCCCCAGCATTTT
CASSRDRGLWSNQPQHF
>TRBD2|.|TRBJ2-1|TRBV9
TGTGCCAGCAGCTCAGGGACTAGTTACAATGAGCAGTTCTTC
CASSSGTSYNEQFF
>.|once|TRBJ1-2|TRBV27
TGTGCCAGCAGTTTAAACGGGGGGGCGCGGGTACACTATGGCTACACCTTC
CASSLNGGARVHYGYTF
>.|once|TRBJ1-5|TRBV6-6
TGTGCCAGCAGTTCCTTTGGTCAGCCCCAGCATTTT
CASSSFGQPQHF
>.|.|TRBJ1-6|TRBV7-2
TGTGCCAGCAGCTTAGCAGTACAGAACTCACCCCTCCACTTT
CASSLAVQNSPLHF
>.|.|TRBJ1-1|TRBV6-1
TGTGCCAGCAGTGAACGGACAGTGAACACTGAAGCTTTCTTT
CASSERTVNTEAFF
>TRBD1|few|TRBJ1-5|TRBV19
TGTGCCAGTAGGGGACAGGGCTGGGATCAGCCCCAGCATTTT
CASRGQGWDQPQHF
>.|.|TRBJ1-1|TRBV27
TGTGCCAGCAGTGAAATCGGACGAATGAACACTGAAGCTTTCTTT
CASSEIGRMNTEAFF
>.|.|TRBJ1-3|TRBV28
TGTGCCAGCAGTTTATTCGTACTATCTGGAAACACCATATATTTT
CASSLFVLSGNTIYF
>.|.|TRBJ1-6|TRBV9
TGTGCCAGCAGCCCCCAGGGGTTGAACTATAATTCACCCCTCCACTTT
CASSPQGLNYNSPLHF
>.|once|TRBJ1-4|TRBV5-6
TGTGCCAGCAGCTTGGGCCCCCCCCAGTCCACCAGTGAAAAACTGTTTTTT
CASSLGPPQSTSEKLFF
>.|.|TRBJ1-5|TRBV4-3
TGCGCCAGCAGCCGACAAGTGGGGACCGGTAGCAATCAGCCCCAGCATTTT
CASSRQVGTGSNQPQHF
>.|.|TRBJ2-3|TRBV7-9
TGTGCCAGCAGCTTAGTCGATACGCAGTATTTT
CASSLVDTQYF
>TRBD1|.|TRBJ1-2|TRBV7-9
TGTGCCAGCAGCGACAGGGAATATGGCTACACCTTC
CASSDREYGYTF
>.|.|TRBJ1-3|TRBV7-2
TGTGCCAGCAGACCCGGGGGGGAGGGAAACACCATATATTTT
CASRPGGEGNTIYF
>.|.|TRBJ2-6|TRBV9
TGTGCCAGCAGCCCAGGCAGGGGTCTCTCTGGGGCCAACGTCCTGACTTTC
CASSPGRGLSGANVLTF
>.|.|TRBJ1-1|TRBV10-3
TGTGCCATCAGTCAGAACACTGAAGCTTTCTTT
CAISQNTEAFF
>TRBD2|.|TRBJ2-3|TRBV27
TGTGCCAGCAGTTTACGGACTAGCGGTAGGGACACGCAGTATTTT
CASSLRTSGRDTQYF
>.|.|TRBJ2-3|TRBV6-5
TGTGCCAGCACTGCACGGGATACGCAGTATTTT
CASTARDTQYF
>.|.|TRBJ2-7|TRBV5-1
TGCGCCAGCAGCTTGATGGGGGGCTCCGAGCAGTACTTC
CASSLMGGSEQYF
>.|.|TRBJ1-6|TRBV30
TGTGCCTGGAGTGTTCAGGGTAATCCCCTCCACTTT
CAWSVQGNPLHF
>.|once|TRBJ1-2|TRBV10-3
TGTGCCAGCAGTGAATCCCAGGGGATACGCGATGGCTACACCTTC
CASSESQGIRDGYTF
>.|.|TRBJ2-4|TRBV6-5
TGTGCCAGCAGTTCACCGGGATTAGACAAAAACATTCAGTACTTC
CASSSPGLDKNIQYF
>.|.|TRBJ1-2|TRBV28
TGTGCCAGCAGTTTCAGGGATTTGGTCTATGGCTACACCTTC
CASSFRDLVYGYTF
>.|.|TRBJ1-4|TRBV30
TGTGCCTGGTCGATTCGAGTACATGAAAAACTGTTTTTT
CAWSIRVHEKLFF
>.|.|TRBJ2-7|TRBV4-3
TGCGCCAGCAGCCAACTCTACGGACATCATGGTACCTACGAGCAGTACTTC
CASSQLYGHHGTYEQYF